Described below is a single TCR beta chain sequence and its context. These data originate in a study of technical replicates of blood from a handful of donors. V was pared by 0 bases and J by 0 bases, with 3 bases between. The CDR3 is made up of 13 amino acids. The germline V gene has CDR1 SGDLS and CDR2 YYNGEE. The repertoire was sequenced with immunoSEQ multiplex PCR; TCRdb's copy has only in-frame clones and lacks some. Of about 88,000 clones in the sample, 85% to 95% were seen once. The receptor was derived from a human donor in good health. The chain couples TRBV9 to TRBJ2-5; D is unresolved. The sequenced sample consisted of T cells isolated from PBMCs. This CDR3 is CASSVADQETQYF. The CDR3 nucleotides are TGTGCCAGCAGCGTAGCGGACCAAGAGACCCAGTACTTC.